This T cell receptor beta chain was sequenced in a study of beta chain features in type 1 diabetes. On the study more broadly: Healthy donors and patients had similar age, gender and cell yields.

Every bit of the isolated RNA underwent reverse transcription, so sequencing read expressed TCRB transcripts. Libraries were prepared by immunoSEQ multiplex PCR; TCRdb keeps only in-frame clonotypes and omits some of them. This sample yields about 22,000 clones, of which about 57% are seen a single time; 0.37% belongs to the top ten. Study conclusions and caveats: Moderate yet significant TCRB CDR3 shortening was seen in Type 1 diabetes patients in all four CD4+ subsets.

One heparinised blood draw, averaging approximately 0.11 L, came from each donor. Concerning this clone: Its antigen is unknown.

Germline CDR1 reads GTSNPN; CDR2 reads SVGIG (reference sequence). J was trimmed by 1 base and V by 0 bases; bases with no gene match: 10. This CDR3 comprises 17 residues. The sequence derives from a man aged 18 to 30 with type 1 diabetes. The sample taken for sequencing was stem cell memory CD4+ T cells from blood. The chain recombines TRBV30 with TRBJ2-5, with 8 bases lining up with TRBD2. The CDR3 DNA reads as TGTGCCTGGAGTGTATTTGGATTCGGGGGGGCCCAAGAGACCCAGTACTTC. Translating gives CAWSVFGFGGAQETQYF. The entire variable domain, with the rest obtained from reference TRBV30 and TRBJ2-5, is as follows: SQTIHQWPATLVQPVGSPLSLECTVEGTSNPNLYWYRQAAGRGLQLLFYSVGIGQISSEVPQNLSASRPQDRQFILSSKKLLLSDSGFYLCAWSVFGFGGAQETQYFGPGTRLLVL.